The 9 T cell receptor beta chains listed next were all sequenced from one sample in a study of OX40 agonist ivuxolimab in advanced cancers. Clones were sequenced by immunoSEQ multiplex PCR, and TCRdb holds only the in-frame ones, with some missing. The profile shows fewer than 70,000 clones, about nine tenths of them singletons. Sample: CD4+ or CD8+ T cells sorted from blood, taken in a trial of the OX40 agonist ivuxolimab. Receptors originate from an adult with an advanced solid tumor such as melanoma, head and neck, liver or kidney cancer.

This rearrangement joins TRBV25-1 to TRBJ2-1, with a weak D call TRBD1 (5 bases). With 3 bases removed from V and 12 bases from J, the gap between germline ends came to 12 bases. This CDR3 has 12 residues. The germline CDR1 and CDR2 sequences are MGHDK and SYGVNS. The CDR3 DNA reads as TGTGCCAGCAGTGATATAACGACAGCGCAGTTCTTC. Its protein is CASSDITTAQFF.

The chain employs TRBV2 and TRBJ2-7; maybe TRBD1 (6 bases). V shed 8 bases and J shed 4 bases, with 21 bases lying between them. The CDR3 covers 15 residues. In germline, CDR1 is SNHLY, CDR2 FYNNEI. The CDR3 DNA is TGTGCCAGCTCCTCGACCCCAGGGGTGGAATACGAGCAGTACTTC. Its translation: CASSSTPGVEYEQYF.

The rearrangement joins TRBV18 to TRBJ2-7, with 9 bases matching TRBD2. There are 16 residues in the CDR3. Germline CDR1 is KGHSH and CDR2 is LQKENI. Unmatched junction bases numbered 11, after V lost 1 base and J lost 7 bases. CDR3 sequence reads: CASSPQAGGLAGEQYF. In DNA form, the CDR3 reads TGTGCCAGCTCACCACAGGCGGGAGGGCTGGCAGGGGAGCAGTACTTC.

This clone was picked up one time. The chain employs TRBV19 and TRBJ1-5; D may be TRBD1 (6 bases). Looked up from germline, CDR1 is LNHDA and CDR2 is SQIVND (reference sequence). CDR3 length: 15 residues. Deletions cut 3 bases from V and 0 bases from J, with 9 bases between. The CDR3 bases are TGTGCCAGTAGTATCCGGGACACTAGCAATCAGCCCCAGCATTTT. It encodes CASSIRDTSNQPQHF.

The chain recombines TRBV6-5 with TRBJ2-7; D remains unclear. The V and J ends lost 6 bases and 1 base respectively, with 7 bases between them. This CDR3 is built from 12 residues. Germline-derived CDR1 and CDR2 are MNHEY and SVGAGI. As DNA, the CDR3 is TGTGCCAGCAGACACGGGTCCTACGAGCAGTACTTC. Amino acid sequence: CASRHGSYEQYF.

The chain joins TRBV15 to TRBJ1-1; D unresolved. Trimming took 0 bases from V and 11 from J, leaving 22 bases between them. There are 16 residues in the CDR3. Germline loops: CDR1 LNHNV, CDR2 YYDKDF (reference sequence). The CDR3, as DNA: TGTGCCACCAGCAGAGATCGCGCGATGGTCCTTAATCGGGCTTTCTTT. This sequence encodes CATSRDRAMVLNRAFF.

This chain joins TRBV19 and TRBJ1-6; D possibly corresponds to TRBD1 (5 bases). The CDR3 runs to 13 residues. V lost 10 bases to trimming and J lost 7 bases, with 14 bases between them. The germline CDR1 and CDR2 sequences are LNHDA and SQIVND (reference sequence). The CDR3 reads CATSEGRNSPLHF. DNA of the CDR3: TGTGCCACGTCCGAGGGGCGGAATTCACCCCTCCACTTT.

J is TRBJ1-2 and V is TRBV9; a weak D match, TRBD1 (5 bases). This CDR3 contains 17 residues. Trimming took off 4 bases at V and 0 bases at J, with 19 bases between the two ends. Germline V gives CDR1 SGDLS, CDR2 YYNGEE. The CDR3 protein is CASSLTSTQGSNYGYTF. CDR3 bases: TGTGCCAGCAGCTTAACGTCGACGCAGGGCTCTAACTATGGCTACACCTTC. Looking up the rest from reference TRBV9 and TRBJ1-2 gives the full variable domain: DSGVTQTPKHLITATGQRVTLRCSPRSGDLSVYWYQQSLDQGLQFLIQYYNGEERAKGNILERFSAQQFPDLHSELNLSSLELGDSALYFCASSLTSTQGSNYGYTFGSGTRLTVV.

This chain links TRBV10-2 with TRBJ1-1; D may be TRBD1 (5 bases). This CDR3 has 14 amino acids. Germline lookup yields CDR1 WSHSY and CDR2 SAAADI. The V end was cut by 4 bases, the J end by 1 base, with 10 bases between. The CDR3 sequence: CASSVRVGNTEAFF. CDR3 nucleotide sequence: TGCGCCAGCAGTGTCAGGGTGGGGAACACTGAAGCTTTCTTT.